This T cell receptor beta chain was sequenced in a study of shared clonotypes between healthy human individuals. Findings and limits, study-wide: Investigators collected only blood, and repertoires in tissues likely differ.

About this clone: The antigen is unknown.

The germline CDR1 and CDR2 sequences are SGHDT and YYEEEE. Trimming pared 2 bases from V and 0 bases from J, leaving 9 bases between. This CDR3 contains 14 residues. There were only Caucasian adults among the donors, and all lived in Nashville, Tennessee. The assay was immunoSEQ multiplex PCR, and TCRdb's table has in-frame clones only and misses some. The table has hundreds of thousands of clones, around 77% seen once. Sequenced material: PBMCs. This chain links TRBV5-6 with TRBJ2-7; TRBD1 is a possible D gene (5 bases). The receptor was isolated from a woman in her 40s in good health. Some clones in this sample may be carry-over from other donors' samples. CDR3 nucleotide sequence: TGTGCCAGCAGCTTTACAGGCCTCTCCTACGAGCAGTACTTC. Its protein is CASSFTGLSYEQYF.